The 16 T cell receptor beta chains in this list originate from one sample, sequenced in a study of radiation and T cells in renal cell carcinoma. Treatment denoted: 15 Gy SBRT to primary tumor, nephrectomy 4 weeks later. Some clones are missing from TCRdb's copy, which holds only in-frame ones; the method was immunoSEQ multiplex PCR. Of roughly 10,000 clones in the sample, almost 65% were seen once. The sequenced sample was tumor tissue, obtained from a patient whose treatment included radiotherapy and nephrectomy. These receptor sequences come from a woman aged 45-60 years with renal cell carcinoma.

The rearrangement joins TRBV11-2 to TRBJ1-6, with 9 bases matching TRBD1. Germline V lookup: CDR1 SGHAT, CDR2 FQNNGV. The CDR3 consists of 14 residues. J lost 5 bases, V lost 6 bases, and 2 bases had no gene match. CDR3 in amino acids: CASRQGADNSPLHF. In DNA form, the CDR3 reads TGTGCCAGCAGACAGGGGGCCGATAATTCACCCCTCCACTTT.

As DNA, the CDR3 is TGTGCCAGCAGCTTAGATTTTTCAGGGGGGAATGGCTACACCTTC. Amino acids: CASSLDFSGGNGYTF. The chain uses TRBV7-2 and TRBJ1-2, with TRBD1 matching over 7 bases. This CDR3 is 15 amino acids long. The V gene end was trimmed by 1 base and the J gene end by 6 bases; junction bases not matched to a gene: 8. Germline V CDR1 and CDR2: SGHTA, FQGNSA.

This chain joins TRBV28 and TRBJ2-5; D gene uncertain. CDR1 MDHEN and CDR2 SYDVKM come from the germline V gene. This CDR3 is 12 amino acids long. The V gene lost 4 bases and the J gene lost 3 bases, with 6 bases spanning the gap. CDR3 bases: TGTGCCAGCAGTTCCGCCGAAGAGACCCAGTACTTC. As protein: CASSSAEETQYF.

The genes are TRBV6-4 and TRBJ2-2; no clear D. Trimming stripped 4 bases from V and 0 bases from J, with 9 bases between. The CDR3 has 15 residues. Germline V gives CDR1 MRHNA, CDR2 SNTAGT. The DNA for the CDR3 is TGTGCCAGCAGTGTGGGCACGACGAACACCGGGGAGCTGTTTTTT. It specifies CASSVGTTNTGELFF.

In this sample, this clone turned up a few times. The chain recombines TRBV7-2 with TRBJ1-2, with 7 bases that match TRBD1. This CDR3 has 14 residues. V was pared by 1 base and J by 4 bases, with 3 bases of the junction left unmatched. The V gene's germline CDR1 is SGHTA and CDR2 FQGNSA. CDR3 coding DNA: TGTGCCAGCAGCTTAGGTAGACAGGGCTATGGCTACACCTTC. This encodes CASSLGRQGYGYTF.

Sample share makes this clone medium-sized (0.01 to 0.1%). This chain links TRBV28 with TRBJ2-1; 12 bases line up with TRBD2. The CDR3 is made up of 17 amino acids. Germline V gene sequence: CDR1 MDHEN, CDR2 SYDVKM. V lost 10 bases to trimming and J lost 0 bases; unmatched junction nucleotides: 10. As DNA, the CDR3 is TGTGCCATCCACCTAGCGGGAGGGATTAGCTCCTACAATGAGCAGTTCTTC. It translates to CAIHLAGGISSYNEQFF.

A few counts support this clone. The gene calls are TRBV7-9 and TRBJ1-1, with D tentatively TRBD1 (5 bases). Trimming removed 3 bases at V and 3 bases at J, with 8 bases between. CDR1 and CDR2 (germline): SEHNR, FQNEAQ (reference sequence). This CDR3 contains 13 residues. The CDR3 spells CASSLLQDTEAFF. For the CDR3, the DNA is TGTGCCAGCAGCTTGTTACAGGACACTGAAGCTTTCTTT.

This sequence joins TRBV6-5 and TRBJ2-1; D is perhaps TRBD1 (5 bases). This CDR3 comprises 14 residues. The germline gives CDR1 MNHEY, CDR2 SVGAGI. V lost 4 bases, J lost 0 bases, and 7 bases lay in between. This chain's CDR3 is CASSSDSSYNEQFF. The CDR3 bases are TGTGCCAGCAGTTCCGACAGCTCCTACAATGAGCAGTTCTTC.

The chain has TRBV15 and TRBJ2-3; TRBD2 matches at 11 bases. The trim removed 0 bases at V and 4 bases at J, leaving 9 bases unmatched. The CDR3 has 18 residues. Germline loops: CDR1 LNHNV, CDR2 YYDKDF (reference sequence). The CDR3 spells CATSRDLTSGERADTQYF. In nucleotides, the CDR3 is TGTGCCACCAGCAGAGATCTGACTAGCGGGGAGAGGGCAGATACGCAGTATTTT.

The V call is TRBV5-4, the J call TRBJ2-3, with 7 bases lining up with TRBD1. CDR1 SGHNT and CDR2 YYREEE come from the germline V gene (reference sequence). There are 16 residues in the CDR3. V lost 2 bases and J lost 2; bases outside the gene matches: 8. CDR3 loop: CASSLWTGRDTDTQYF. Here the CDR3 DNA reads TGTGCCAGCAGCTTATGGACAGGACGGGACACAGATACGCAGTATTTT.

This chain connects TRBV11-3 to TRBJ2-1; 7 positions agree with TRBD1. The ends lost 3 bases at V and 2 bases at J; junction bases unmatched: 4. Germline CDR1 SGHNT, CDR2 YENEEA. The CDR3 runs to 15 residues. The CDR3, as DNA: TGTGCCAGCAGCTTCGGAGACAGGGCCTACAATGAGCAGTTCTTC. Translation gives CASSFGDRAYNEQFF.

This clone appeared a few times. The rearrangement uses TRBV5-4 and TRBJ2-2, with D possibly being TRBD2 (7 bases). Trimming took 3 bases from V and 4 from J, leaving 16 bases between them. The germline V gene encodes CDR1 SGHNT and CDR2 YYREEE (reference sequence). The CDR3 extends over 16 amino acids. The CDR3 region is CASSSPTGGITGELFF. CDR3 bases: TGTGCCAGCAGCTCCCCGACGGGGGGCATCACCGGGGAGCTGTTTTTT.

The V and J genes are TRBV19 and TRBJ2-1; 8 bases are shared with TRBD2. Germline V gives CDR1 LNHDA, CDR2 SQIVND (reference sequence). V was pared by 3 bases and J by 6 bases, with 4 bases of the junction left unmatched. The CDR3 consists of 14 residues. The CDR3 DNA is TGTGCCAGTAGTATGGCGGGGGGCTTCAATGAGCAGTTCTTC. Protein: CASSMAGGFNEQFF.

V usage is TRBV7-2 and J usage is TRBJ2-3; 10 bases match TRBD2. V lost 7 bases to trimming and J lost 0 bases; unmatched junction nucleotides: 4. CDR1 is SGHTA and CDR2 is FQGNSA in the germline V gene. The CDR3 runs 15 residues. CDR3 coding DNA: TGTGCCAGCACCGTAGCGGGGGGCAGCACAGATACGCAGTATTTT. Translation: CASTVAGGSTDTQYF. Drawing the rest from reference TRBV7-2 and TRBJ2-3, the complete variable domain is GAGVSQSPSNKVTEKGKDVELRCDPISGHTALYWYRQSLGQGLEFLIYFQGNSAPDKSGLPSDRFSAERTGGSVSTLTIQRTQQEDSAVYLCASTVAGGSTDTQYFGPGTRLTVL.

This chain connects TRBV6-5 to TRBJ2-7, with 7 bases that match TRBD1. Trimming removed 6 bases from V and 2 bases from J; junction bases left unmatched: 10. CDR3 length: 15 amino acids. In germline, CDR1 is MNHEY, CDR2 SVGAGI. CDR3 region: CASRSGGQRTYEQYF. As DNA, the CDR3 is TGTGCCAGCAGATCTGGGGGACAGAGGACCTACGAGCAGTACTTC.

The gene calls are TRBV7-2 and TRBJ1-1; D ambiguous. CDR3 length: 14 residues. V was shortened by 5 bases and J by 1 base, with 11 bases between the two germline ends. The V gene's germline CDR1 is SGHTA and CDR2 FQGNSA. The CDR3 DNA sequence: TGTGCCAGCAGCCTACTAGGAGGGAACACTGAAGCTTTCTTT. This sequence encodes CASSLLGGNTEAFF.